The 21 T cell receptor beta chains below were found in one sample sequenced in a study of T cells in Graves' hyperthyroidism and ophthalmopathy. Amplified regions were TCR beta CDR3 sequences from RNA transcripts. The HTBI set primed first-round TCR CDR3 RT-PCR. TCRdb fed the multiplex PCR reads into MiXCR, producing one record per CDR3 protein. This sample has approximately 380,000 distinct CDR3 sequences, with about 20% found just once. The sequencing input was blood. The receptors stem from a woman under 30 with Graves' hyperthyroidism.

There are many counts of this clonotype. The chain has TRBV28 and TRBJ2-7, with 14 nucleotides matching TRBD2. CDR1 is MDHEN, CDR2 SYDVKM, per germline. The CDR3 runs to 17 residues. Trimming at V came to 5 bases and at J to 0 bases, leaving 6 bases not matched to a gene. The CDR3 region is CASSLTSGGVSSYEQYF. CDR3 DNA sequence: TGTGCCAGCAGTCTGACTAGCGGGGGGGTAAGCTCCTACGAGCAGTACTTC.

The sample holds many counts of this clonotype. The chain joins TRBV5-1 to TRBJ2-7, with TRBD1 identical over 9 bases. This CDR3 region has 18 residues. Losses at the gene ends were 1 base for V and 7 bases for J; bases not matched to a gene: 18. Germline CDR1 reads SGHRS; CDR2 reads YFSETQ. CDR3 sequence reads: CASSLIFLWDRERGEQYF. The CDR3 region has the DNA TGCGCCAGCAGCTTGATATTCCTCTGGGACAGGGAACGAGGGGAGCAGTACTTC.

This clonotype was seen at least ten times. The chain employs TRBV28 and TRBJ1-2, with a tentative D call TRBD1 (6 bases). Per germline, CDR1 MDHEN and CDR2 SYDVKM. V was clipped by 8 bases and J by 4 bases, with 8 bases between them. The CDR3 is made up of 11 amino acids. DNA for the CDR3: TGTGCCAGCGGACAGATCTATGGCTACACCTTC. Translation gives CASGQIYGYTF.

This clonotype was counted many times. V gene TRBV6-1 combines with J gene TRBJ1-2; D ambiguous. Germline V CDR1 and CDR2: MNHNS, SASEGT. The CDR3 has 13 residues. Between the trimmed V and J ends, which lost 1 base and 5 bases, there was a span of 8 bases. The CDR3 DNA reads TGTGCCAGCAGTGAAGTGCCGGATTATGGCTACACCTTC. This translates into CASSEVPDYGYTF.

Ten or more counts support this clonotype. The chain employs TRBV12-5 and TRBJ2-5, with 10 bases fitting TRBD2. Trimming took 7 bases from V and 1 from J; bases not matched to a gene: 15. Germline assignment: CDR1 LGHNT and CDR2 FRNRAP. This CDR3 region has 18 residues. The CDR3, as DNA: TGTGCTAGTGCCAGAGGGGCTAGCGGGGGCCTATCCCAAGAGACCCAGTACTTC. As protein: CASARGASGGLSQETQYF.

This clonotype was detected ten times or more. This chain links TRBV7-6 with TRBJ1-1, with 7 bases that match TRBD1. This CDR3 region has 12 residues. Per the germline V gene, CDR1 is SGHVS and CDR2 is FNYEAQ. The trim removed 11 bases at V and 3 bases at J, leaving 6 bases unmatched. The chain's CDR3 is CALGQLDTEAFF. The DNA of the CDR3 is TGTGCCTTGGGACAGTTGGACACTGAAGCTTTCTTT. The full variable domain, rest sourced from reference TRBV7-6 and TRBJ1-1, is GAGVSQSPRYKVTKRGQDVALRCDPISGHVSLYWYRQALGQGPEFLTYFNYEAQQDKSGLPNDRFSAERPEGSISTLTIQRTEQRDSAMYRCALGQLDTEAFFGQGTRLTVV.

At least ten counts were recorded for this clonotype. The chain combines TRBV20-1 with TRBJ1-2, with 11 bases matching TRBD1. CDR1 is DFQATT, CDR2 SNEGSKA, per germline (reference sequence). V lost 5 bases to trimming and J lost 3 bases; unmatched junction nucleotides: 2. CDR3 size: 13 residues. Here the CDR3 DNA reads TGCAGTGCTCCGGGACAGGGGGACTATGGCTACACCTTC. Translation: CSAPGQGDYGYTF.

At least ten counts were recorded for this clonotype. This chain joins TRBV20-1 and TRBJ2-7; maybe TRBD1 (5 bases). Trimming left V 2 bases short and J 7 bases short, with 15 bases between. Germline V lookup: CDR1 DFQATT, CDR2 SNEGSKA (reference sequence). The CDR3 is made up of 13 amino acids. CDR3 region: CSARPRTGAEQYF. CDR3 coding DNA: TGCAGTGCTAGACCCCGTACAGGTGCTGAGCAGTACTTC.

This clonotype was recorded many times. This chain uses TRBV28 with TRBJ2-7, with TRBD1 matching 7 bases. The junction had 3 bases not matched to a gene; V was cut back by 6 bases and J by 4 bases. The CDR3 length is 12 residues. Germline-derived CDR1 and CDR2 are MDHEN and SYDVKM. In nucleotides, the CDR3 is TGTGCCAGCAGCCGGGGACAGTACGAGCAGTACTTC. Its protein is CASSRGQYEQYF.

CDR3 region: CASIPAVAAYGYTF. Written as DNA, the CDR3 is TGTGCCAGCATCCCCGCTGTGGCAGCCTATGGCTACACCTTC. The V gene is TRBV28, the J gene TRBJ1-2, with D unclear. The CDR3 has 14 residues. The V end was cut by 7 bases, the J end by 4 bases, with 16 bases between. The germline gives CDR1 MDHEN, CDR2 SYDVKM.

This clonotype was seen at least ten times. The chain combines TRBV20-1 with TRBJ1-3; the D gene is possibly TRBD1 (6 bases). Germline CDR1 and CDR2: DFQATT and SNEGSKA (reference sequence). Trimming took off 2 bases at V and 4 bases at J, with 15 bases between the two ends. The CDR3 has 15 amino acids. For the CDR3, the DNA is TGCAGTGCTAGACTCCCGGGGGGGCCGGGAAACACCATATATTTT. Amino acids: CSARLPGGPGNTIYF.

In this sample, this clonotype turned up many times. The DNA of the CDR3 is TGTGCCAGCAGCTTTAGGACATTTAGTGGCTACACCTTC. Residues: CASSFRTFSGYTF. The gene calls are TRBV7-8 and TRBJ1-2, with D possibly matching TRBD1 (5 bases). The germline gives CDR1 SGHVS, CDR2 FQNEAQ. Trimming shortened V by 3 bases and J by 7 bases, and 12 bases separated the two germline ends. The CDR3 is 13 residues long. Using reference TRBV7-8 and TRBJ1-2 for the parts outside the CDR3, the full variable domain is GAGVSQSPRYKVAKRGQDVALRCDPISGHVSLFWYQQALGQGPEFLTYFQNEAQLDKSGLPSDRFFAERPEGSVSTLKIQRTQQEDSAVYLCASSFRTFSGYTFGSGTRLTVV.

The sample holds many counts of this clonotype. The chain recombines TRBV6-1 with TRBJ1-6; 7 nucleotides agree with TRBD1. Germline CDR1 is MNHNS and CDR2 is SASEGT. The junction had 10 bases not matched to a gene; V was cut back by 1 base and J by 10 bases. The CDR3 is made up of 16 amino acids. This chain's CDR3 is CASSEVRQGRGSPLHF. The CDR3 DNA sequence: TGTGCCAGCAGTGAAGTGAGACAGGGAAGGGGCTCACCCCTCCACTTT.

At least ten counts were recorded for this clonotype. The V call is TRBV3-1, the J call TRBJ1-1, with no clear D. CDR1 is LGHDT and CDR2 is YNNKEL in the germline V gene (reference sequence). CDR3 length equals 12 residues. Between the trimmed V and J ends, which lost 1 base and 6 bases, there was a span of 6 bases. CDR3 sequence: CASSQVLSEAFF. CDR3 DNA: TGTGCCAGCAGCCAAGTTTTATCTGAAGCTTTCTTT.

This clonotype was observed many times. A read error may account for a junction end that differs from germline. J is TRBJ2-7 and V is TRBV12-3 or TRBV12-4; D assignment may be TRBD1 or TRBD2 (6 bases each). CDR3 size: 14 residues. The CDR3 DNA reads TGTGCCGGCAGTTTTGGGGGGCCAGCCTACGAGCAGTACTTC. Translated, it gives CAGSFGGPAYEQYF.

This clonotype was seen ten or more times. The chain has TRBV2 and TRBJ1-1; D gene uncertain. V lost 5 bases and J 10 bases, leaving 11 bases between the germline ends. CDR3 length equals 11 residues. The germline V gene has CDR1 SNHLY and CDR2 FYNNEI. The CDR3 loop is CASSKTMRAFF. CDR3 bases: TGTGCCAGCAGTAAGACCATGAGAGCTTTCTTT.

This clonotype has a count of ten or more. The CDR3 nucleotides read TGTGCCAGCTCACCAGGGAACAGGGTATACGCTGAAGCTTTCTTT. Protein sequence: CASSPGNRVYAEAFF. This rearrangement joins TRBV18 to TRBJ1-1; the D gene is possibly TRBD1 (6 bases). The CDR3 has 15 amino acids. Germline CDR1 is KGHSH and CDR2 is LQKENI. V lost 2 bases and J lost 6, with 16 bases in between.

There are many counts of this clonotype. The CDR3 DNA reads as TGCGCCAGCAGACTGACAGGGTACTCACCCCTCCACTTT. This encodes CASRLTGYSPLHF. V is TRBV5-1 and J is TRBJ1-6; 7 nucleotides match TRBD1. This CDR3 spans 13 amino acids. The V segment lost 5 bases and the J segment 10 bases; nucleotides outside the gene matches: 6. Germline V gene sequence: CDR1 SGHRS, CDR2 YFSETQ. Full variable domain (rest looked up from reference TRBV5-1 and TRBJ1-6): KAGVTQTPRYLIKTRGQQVTLSCSPISGHRSVSWYQQTPGQGLQFLFEYFSETQRNKGNFPGRFSGRQFSNSRSEMNVSTLELGDSALYLCASRLTGYSPLHFGNGTRLTVT.

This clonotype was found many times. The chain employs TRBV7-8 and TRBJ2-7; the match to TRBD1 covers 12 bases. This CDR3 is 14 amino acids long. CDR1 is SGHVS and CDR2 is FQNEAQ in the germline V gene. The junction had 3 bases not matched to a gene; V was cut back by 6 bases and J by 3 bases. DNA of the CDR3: TGTGCCAGCAGGGGGACAGGGGGCTTCTACGAGCAGTACTTC. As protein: CASRGTGGFYEQYF.

DNA of the CDR3: TGTGCCAGCAGTGCACGTTCGGGACAGGACTCCTACGAGCAGTACTTC. Translated: CASSARSGQDSYEQYF. The genes are TRBV12-3 or TRBV12-4 and TRBJ2-7, with 8 bases identical to TRBD1. After removal of 5 bases from V and 0 bases from J, the junction contained 9 bases not matched to a gene. This CDR3 has 16 residues.

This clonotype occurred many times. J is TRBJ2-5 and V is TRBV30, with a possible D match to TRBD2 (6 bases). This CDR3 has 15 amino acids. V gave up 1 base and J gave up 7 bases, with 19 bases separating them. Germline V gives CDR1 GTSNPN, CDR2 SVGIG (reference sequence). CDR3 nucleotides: TGTGCCTGGAGTGCTTCGGGACCCCGGCGGGGGACCCAGTACTTC. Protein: CAWSASGPRRGTQYF.